These 5 T cell receptor beta chains share one sample of origin, sequenced in a study of read filtering for tumor transcriptome and immune sequencing. Molecular barcoded adaptors covering alpha/delta and beta/gamma chains were used on around 400 ng RNA. TCRdb re-analysed the reads in MiXCR, keeping a single row per CDR3 protein. The data hold 100,000 to 150,000 distinct CDR3 sequences, with 10% to 15% observed a single time. Sequenced material: a population of CD138-negative cells sorted from bone marrow. The receptor set was obtained from a donor aged 40 or older with multiple myeloma.

This clonotype was picked up many times. The genes are TRBV15 and TRBJ1-5; no clear D. CDR1 is LNHNV and CDR2 is YYDKDF in the germline V gene (reference sequence). This CDR3 comprises 15 residues. The V end lost 1 base, the J end lost 3 bases, and 10 bases lay between the germline ends. CDR3 in DNA: TGTGCCACCAGCAGAGCCGGGAAACACAATCAGCCCCAGCATTTT. Amino acid sequence: CATSRAGKHNQPQHF.

This clonotype was observed a few times. The V and J genes are TRBV3-1 and TRBJ2-1; 8 positions agree with TRBD2. Trimming took 3 bases from V and 1 from J; bases not matched to a gene: 5. This CDR3 is built from 16 residues. The germline V gene has CDR1 LGHDT and CDR2 YNNKEL (reference sequence). CDR3 coding DNA: TGTGCCAGCAGCCACGTAGCGGGGACATCCTACAATGAGCAGTTCTTC. Translated, it gives CASSHVAGTSYNEQFF.

This clonotype occurred a few times. V and J are TRBV5-4 and TRBJ2-7, with D possibly matching TRBD1 (6 bases). The V end was cut by 1 base, the J end by 6 bases, with 20 bases between. The CDR3 loop spans 16 amino acids. The V gene's germline CDR1 is SGHNT and CDR2 YYREEE (reference sequence). Here the CDR3 DNA reads TGTGCCAGCAGCTTGAAAGCGACAGGACAAGCAGGCGAGCAGTACTTC. This sequence encodes CASSLKATGQAGEQYF. The full variable domain, rest sourced from reference TRBV5-4 and TRBJ2-7, is ETGVTQSPTHLIKTRGQQVTLRCSSQSGHNTVSWYQQALGQGPQFIFQYYREEENGRGNFPPRFSGLQFPNYSSELNVNALELDDSALYLCASSLKATGQAGEQYFGPGTRLTVT.

This clonotype was observed once. This may come from a read error, since a much larger clone is one base off. The chain employs TRBV28 and TRBJ2-3, with D perhaps TRBD2 (5 bases). The germline gives CDR1 MDHEN, CDR2 SYDVKM. V was pared by 3 bases and J by 3 bases, with 13 bases between. CDR3 size: 15 residues. The chain's CDR3 is CASSFKRSGTDTQYF. The CDR3 region has the DNA TGTGCCAGCAGTTTCAAGCGAAGCGGAACAGATACGCAGTATTTT. Drawing the rest from reference TRBV28 and TRBJ2-3, the complete variable domain is DVKVTQSSRYLVKRTGEKVFLECVQDMDHENMFWYRQDPGLGLRLIYFSYDVKMKEKGDIPEGYSVSREKKERFSLILESASTNQTSMYLCASSFKRSGTDTQYFGPGTRLTVL.

The chain uses TRBV30 and TRBJ2-2, with TRBD2 matching over 13 bases. The ends lost 7 bases at V and 6 bases at J; junction bases unmatched: 8. This CDR3 has 15 residues. Germline CDR1 is GTSNPN and CDR2 is SVGIG (reference sequence). The CDR3 region is CASERTSGSAGELFF. The CDR3 coding sequence is TGTGCCTCGGAGAGGACTAGCGGGAGTGCCGGGGAGCTGTTTTTT.